This T cell receptor (beta chain) comes out of a study of blood T cell repertoires in COVID-19. Some clones are missing from TCRdb's copy, which holds only in-frame ones; the method was immunoSEQ multiplex PCR. The sample carries 50,000 to 65,000 clones, roughly 76% recorded once. J gave up 8 bases and V 7 bases, and 4 bases lay outside the gene matches. This CDR3 spans 10 amino acids. Germline V gene data show CDR1 as GTSNPN and CDR2 as SVGIG (reference sequence). What was sequenced was peripheral blood. V is TRBV30 and J is TRBJ1-2, with TRBD1 matching over 7 bases. The TCR was taken from a woman aged 60-75 years with acute or convalescent COVID-19. CDR3: CASGTDGYTF. The CDR3 nucleotides are TGTGCCTCCGGGACAGACGGCTACACCTTC.